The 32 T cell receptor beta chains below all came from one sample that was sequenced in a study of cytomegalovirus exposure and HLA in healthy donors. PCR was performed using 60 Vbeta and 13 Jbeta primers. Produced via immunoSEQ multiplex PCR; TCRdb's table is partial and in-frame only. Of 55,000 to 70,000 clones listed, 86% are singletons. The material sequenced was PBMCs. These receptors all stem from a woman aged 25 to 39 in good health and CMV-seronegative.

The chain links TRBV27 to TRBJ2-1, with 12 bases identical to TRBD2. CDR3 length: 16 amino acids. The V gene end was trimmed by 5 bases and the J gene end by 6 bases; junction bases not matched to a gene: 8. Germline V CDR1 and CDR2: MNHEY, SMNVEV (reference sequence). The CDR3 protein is CASSPRLAGVPNEQFF. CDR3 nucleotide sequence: TGTGCCAGCAGTCCAAGACTAGCGGGAGTCCCCAATGAGCAGTTCTTC.

CDR3 loop: CASSYSQGQTYEQFF. The CDR3 bases are TGTGCCAGCAGTTACAGCCAGGGTCAGACGTATGAGCAGTTCTTC. The chain combines TRBV6-5 with TRBJ2-1; possibly TRBD1 for D (5 bases). The CDR3 is made up of 15 amino acids. CDR1 and CDR2 from the germline V gene are MNHEY and SVGAGI. Deletions cut 2 bases from V and 8 bases from J, with 16 bases between.

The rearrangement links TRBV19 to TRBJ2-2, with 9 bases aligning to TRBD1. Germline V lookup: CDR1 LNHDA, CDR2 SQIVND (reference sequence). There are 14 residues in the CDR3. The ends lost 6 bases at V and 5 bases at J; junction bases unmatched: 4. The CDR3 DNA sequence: TGTGCCAGTAGGTTACAGGGGGCGACCGGGGAGCTGTTTTTT. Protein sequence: CASRLQGATGELFF.

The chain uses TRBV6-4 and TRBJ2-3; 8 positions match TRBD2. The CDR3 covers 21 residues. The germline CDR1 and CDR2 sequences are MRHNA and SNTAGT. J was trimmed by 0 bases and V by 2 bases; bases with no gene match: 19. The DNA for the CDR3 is TGTGCCAGCAGTGACCAAGGGGGATGTGAGCGGGAGTTATGGAGCACAGATACGCAGTATTTT. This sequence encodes CASSDQGGCERELWSTDTQYF.

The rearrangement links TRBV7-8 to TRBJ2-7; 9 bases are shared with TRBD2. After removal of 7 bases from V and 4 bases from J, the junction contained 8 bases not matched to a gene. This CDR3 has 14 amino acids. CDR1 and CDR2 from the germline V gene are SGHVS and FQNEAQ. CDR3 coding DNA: TGTGCCAGCATTAGCGGGAGCCCTCTTTACGAGCAGTACTTC. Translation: CASISGSPLYEQYF.

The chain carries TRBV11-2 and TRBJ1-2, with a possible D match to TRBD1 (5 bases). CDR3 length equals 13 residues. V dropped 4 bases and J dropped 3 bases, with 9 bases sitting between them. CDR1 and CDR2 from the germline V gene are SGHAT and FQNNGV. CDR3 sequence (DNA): TGTGCCAGCAGCTCGACAGCATACTATGGCTACACCTTC. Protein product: CASSSTAYYGYTF. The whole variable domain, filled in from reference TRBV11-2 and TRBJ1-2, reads EAGVAQSPRYKIIEKRQSVAFWCNPISGHATLYWYQQILGQGPKLLIQFQNNGVVDDSQLPKDRFSAERLKGVDSTLKIQPAKLEDSAVYLCASSSTAYYGYTFGSGTRLTVV.

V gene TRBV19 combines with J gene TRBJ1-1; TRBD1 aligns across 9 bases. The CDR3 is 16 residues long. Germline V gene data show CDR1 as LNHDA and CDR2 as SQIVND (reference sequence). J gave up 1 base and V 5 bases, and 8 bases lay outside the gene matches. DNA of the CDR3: TGTGCCAGTAGTCCAACAGGGACAGGGTGGAACACTGAAGCTTTCTTT. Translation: CASSPTGTGWNTEAFF.

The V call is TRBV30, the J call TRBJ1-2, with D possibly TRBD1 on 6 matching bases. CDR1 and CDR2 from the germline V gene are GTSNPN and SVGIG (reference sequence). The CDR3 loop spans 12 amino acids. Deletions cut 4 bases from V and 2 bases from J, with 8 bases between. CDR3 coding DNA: TGTGCCTGGACCGGGACAAACTATGGCTACACCTTC. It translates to CAWTGTNYGYTF.

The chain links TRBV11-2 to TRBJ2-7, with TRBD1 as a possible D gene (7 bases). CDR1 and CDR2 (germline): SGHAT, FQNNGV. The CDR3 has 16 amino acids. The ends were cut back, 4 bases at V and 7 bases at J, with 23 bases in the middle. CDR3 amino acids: CASSSTTSEGAGEQYF. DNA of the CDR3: TGTGCCAGCAGCTCTACCACTTCCGAGGGGGCGGGGGAGCAGTACTTC.

DNA for the CDR3: TGTGCCAGCAGTCAAACCACAGTATACGAGCAGTACTTC. This sequence encodes CASSQTTVYEQYF. This chain uses TRBV11-3 with TRBJ2-7; D gene uncertain. Trimming took off 6 bases at V and 4 bases at J, with 13 bases between the two ends. Per germline, CDR1 SGHNT and CDR2 YENEEA. This CDR3 spans 13 amino acids.

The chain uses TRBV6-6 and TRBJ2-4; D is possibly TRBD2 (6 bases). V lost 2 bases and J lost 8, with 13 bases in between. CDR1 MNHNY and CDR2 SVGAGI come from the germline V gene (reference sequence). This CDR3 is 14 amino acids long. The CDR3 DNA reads TGTGCCAGCAGTTACGAGACTAGTTATGACATTCAGTACTTC. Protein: CASSYETSYDIQYF.

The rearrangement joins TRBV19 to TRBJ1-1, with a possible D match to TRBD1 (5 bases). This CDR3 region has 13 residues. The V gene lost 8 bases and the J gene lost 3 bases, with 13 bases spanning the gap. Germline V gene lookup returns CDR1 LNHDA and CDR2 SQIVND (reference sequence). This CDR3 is CASSTARDTEAFF. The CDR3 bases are TGTGCCAGTTCGACAGCTCGGGACACTGAAGCTTTCTTT.

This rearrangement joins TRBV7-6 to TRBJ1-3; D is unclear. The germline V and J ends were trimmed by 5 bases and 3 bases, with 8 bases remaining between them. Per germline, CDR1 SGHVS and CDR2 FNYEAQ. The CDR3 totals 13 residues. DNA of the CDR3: TGTGCCAGCAGCCCTACGAATGGAAACACCATATATTTT. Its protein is CASSPTNGNTIYF.

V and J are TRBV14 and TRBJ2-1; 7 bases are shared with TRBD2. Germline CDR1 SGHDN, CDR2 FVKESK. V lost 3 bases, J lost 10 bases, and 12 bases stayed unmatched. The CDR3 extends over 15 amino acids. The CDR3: CASSQFGAGVEEQFF. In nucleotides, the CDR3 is TGTGCCAGCAGCCAGTTCGGGGCGGGAGTAGAGGAGCAGTTCTTC.

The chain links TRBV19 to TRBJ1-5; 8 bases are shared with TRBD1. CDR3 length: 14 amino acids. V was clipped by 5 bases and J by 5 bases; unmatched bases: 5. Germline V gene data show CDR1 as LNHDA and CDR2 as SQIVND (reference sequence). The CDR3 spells CASSGQGGYQPQHF. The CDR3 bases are TGTGCCAGTAGTGGACAGGGAGGCTATCAGCCCCAGCATTTT. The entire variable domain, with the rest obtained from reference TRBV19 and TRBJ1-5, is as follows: DGGITQSPKYLFRKEGQNVTLSCEQNLNHDAMYWYRQDPGQGLRLIYYSQIVNDFQKGDIAEGYSVSREKKESFPLTVTSAQKNPTAFYLCASSGQGGYQPQHFGDGTRLSIL.

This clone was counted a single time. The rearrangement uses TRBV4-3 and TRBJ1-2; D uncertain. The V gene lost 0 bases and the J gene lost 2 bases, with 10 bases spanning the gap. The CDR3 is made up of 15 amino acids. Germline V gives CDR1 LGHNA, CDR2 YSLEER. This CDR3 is CASSQDLQPNYGYTF. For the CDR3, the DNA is TGCGCCAGCAGCCAAGATCTACAGCCGAACTATGGCTACACCTTC.

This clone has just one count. CDR3 protein: CASSVGTGVKLFF. The CDR3, as DNA: TGTGCCAGCAGTGTCGGGACAGGGGTAAAACTGTTTTTT. The V and J genes are TRBV27 and TRBJ1-4, with 10 bases that match TRBD1. The CDR3 totals 13 residues. The junction had 4 bases not matched to a gene; V was cut back by 5 bases and J by 10 bases. Germline V gene sequence: CDR1 MNHEY, CDR2 SMNVEV (reference sequence).

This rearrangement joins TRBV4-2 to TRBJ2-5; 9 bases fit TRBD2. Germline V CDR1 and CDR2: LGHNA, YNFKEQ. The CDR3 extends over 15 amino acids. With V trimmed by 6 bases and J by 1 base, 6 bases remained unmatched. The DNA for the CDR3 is TGTGCCAGCAGGAGCTTGACTAGCGGCCAAGAGACCCAGTACTTC. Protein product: CASRSLTSGQETQYF.

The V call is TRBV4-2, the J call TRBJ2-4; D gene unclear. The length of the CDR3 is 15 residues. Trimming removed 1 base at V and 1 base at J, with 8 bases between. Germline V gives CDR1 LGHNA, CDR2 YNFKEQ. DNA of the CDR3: TGTGCCAGCAGCCAAGGAGTTATGGCCAAAAACATTCAGTACTTC. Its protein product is CASSQGVMAKNIQYF.

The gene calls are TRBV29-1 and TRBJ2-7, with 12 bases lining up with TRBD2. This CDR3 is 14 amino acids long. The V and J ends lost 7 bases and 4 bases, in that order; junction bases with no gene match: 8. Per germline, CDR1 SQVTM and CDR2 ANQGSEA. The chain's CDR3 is CSATSGRSPYEQYF. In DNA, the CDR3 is TGCAGCGCTACTAGCGGGAGGTCCCCTTACGAGCAGTACTTC.

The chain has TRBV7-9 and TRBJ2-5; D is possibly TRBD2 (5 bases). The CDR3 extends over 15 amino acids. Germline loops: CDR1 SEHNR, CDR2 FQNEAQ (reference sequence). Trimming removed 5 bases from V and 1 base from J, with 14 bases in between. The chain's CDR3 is CASSPGTRLQETQYF. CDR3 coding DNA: TGTGCCAGCAGCCCAGGCACTAGACTCCAAGAGACCCAGTACTTC.

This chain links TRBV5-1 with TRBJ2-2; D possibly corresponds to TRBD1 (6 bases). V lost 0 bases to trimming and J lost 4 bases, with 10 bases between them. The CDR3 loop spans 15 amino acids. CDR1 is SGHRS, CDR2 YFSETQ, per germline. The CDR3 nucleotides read TGCGCCAGCAGCTTGGACAGGGCTATCACCGGGGAGCTGTTTTTT. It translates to CASSLDRAITGELFF.

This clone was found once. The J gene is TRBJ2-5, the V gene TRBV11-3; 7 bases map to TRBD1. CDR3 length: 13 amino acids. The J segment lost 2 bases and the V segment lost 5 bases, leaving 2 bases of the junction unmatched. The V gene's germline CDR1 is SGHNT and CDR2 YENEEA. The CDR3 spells CASSARGQETQYF. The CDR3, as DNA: TGTGCCAGCAGCGCCAGGGGGCAAGAGACCCAGTACTTC.

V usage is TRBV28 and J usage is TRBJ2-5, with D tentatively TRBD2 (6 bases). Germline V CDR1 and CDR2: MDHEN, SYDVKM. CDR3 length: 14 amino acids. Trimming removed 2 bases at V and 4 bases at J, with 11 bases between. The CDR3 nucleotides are TGTGCCAGCAGTTTACGGAGGGGCGGAGAGACCCAGTACTTC. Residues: CASSLRRGGETQYF.

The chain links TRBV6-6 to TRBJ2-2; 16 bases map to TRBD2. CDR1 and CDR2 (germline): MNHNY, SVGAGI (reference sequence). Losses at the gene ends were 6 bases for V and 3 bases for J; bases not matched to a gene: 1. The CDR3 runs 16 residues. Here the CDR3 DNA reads TGTGCCAGCAGGGGACTAGCGGGAGGGTACACCGGGGAGCTGTTTTTT. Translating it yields CASRGLAGGYTGELFF.

The CDR3 sequence: CASSPPGSYCNQPQHF. The CDR3 DNA sequence: TGCGCCAGCAGTCCCCCGGGGTCATATTGCAATCAGCCCCAGCATTTT. The genes are TRBV23-1 and TRBJ1-5; D is ambiguous. TRBV23-1 is identified as an open reading frame with a role that is uncertain. Trimming pared 4 bases from V and 2 bases from J, leaving 15 bases between. CDR3 length: 16 amino acids.

The CDR3 DNA reads TGTGCCAGCAGTTTTCAGGGCTACGAGCAGTACTTC. Translated, it gives CASSFQGYEQYF. The chain joins TRBV6-5 to TRBJ2-7; a weak D match, TRBD1 (5 bases). V lost 4 bases to trimming and J lost 3 bases, with 7 bases between them. CDR1 is MNHEY and CDR2 is SVGAGI in the germline V gene. The CDR3 totals 12 residues.

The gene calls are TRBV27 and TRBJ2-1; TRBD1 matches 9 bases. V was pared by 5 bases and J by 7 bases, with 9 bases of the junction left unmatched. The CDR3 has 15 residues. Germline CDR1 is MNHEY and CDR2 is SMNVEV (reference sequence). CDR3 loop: CASSPGTGFGNEQFF. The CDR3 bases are TGTGCCAGCAGTCCCGGGACAGGGTTTGGTAATGAGCAGTTCTTC.

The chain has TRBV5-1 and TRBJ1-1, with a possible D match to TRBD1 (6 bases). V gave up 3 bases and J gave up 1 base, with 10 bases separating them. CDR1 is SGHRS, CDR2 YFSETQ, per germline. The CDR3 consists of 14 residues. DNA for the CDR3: TGCGCCAGCAGCTCGATACAGGGGAACACTGAAGCTTTCTTT. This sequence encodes CASSSIQGNTEAFF.

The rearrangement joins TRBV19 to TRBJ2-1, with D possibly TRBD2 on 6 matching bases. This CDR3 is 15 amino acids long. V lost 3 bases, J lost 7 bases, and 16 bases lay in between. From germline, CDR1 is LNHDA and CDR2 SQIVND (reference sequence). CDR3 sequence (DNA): TGTGCCAGTAGTATCTGGACCGGGCGGGATAATGAGCAGTTCTTC. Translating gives CASSIWTGRDNEQFF.

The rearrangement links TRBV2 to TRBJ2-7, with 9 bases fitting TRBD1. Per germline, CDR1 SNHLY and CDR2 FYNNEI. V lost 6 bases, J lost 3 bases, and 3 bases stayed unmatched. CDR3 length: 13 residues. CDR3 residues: CASRRDRDYEQYF. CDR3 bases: TGTGCCAGCAGAAGGGACAGGGACTACGAGCAGTACTTC. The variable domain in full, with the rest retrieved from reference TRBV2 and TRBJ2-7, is EPEVTQTPSHQVTQMGQEVILRCVPISNHLYFYWYRQILGQKVEFLVSFYNNEISEKSEIFDDQFSVERPDGSNFTLKIRSTKLEDSAMYFCASRRDRDYEQYFGPGTRLTVT.

The CDR3 DNA reads TGTGCCAGCAGTGAGCGGACAGGCCTCAGCAATCAGCCCCAGCATTTT. It encodes CASSERTGLSNQPQHF. The chain combines TRBV6-1 with TRBJ1-5; 7 nucleotides line up with TRBD1. J gave up 1 base and V 3 bases, and 6 bases lay outside the gene matches. Germline V gene sequence: CDR1 MNHNS, CDR2 SASEGT. The CDR3 consists of 16 residues.